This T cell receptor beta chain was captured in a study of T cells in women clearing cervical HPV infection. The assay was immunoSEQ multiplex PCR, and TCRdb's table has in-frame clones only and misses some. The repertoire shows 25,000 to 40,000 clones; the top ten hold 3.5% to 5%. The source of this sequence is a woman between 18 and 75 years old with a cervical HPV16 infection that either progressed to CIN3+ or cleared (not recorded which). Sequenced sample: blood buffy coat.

CDR3 loop: CASLDAGANVLTF. The CDR3 bases that were read are TGCGCCAGCCTAGACGCTGGGGCCAACGTC. The chain joins TRBV5-1 to TRBJ2-6; D is unclear. The sequence runs out 3 residues before the end of the CDR3; the remainder is reconstructed from the germline J gene. There are 13 residues in the CDR3. CDR1 and CDR2 (germline): SGHRS, YFSETQ. V was cut by 7 bases and J by 2 bases, with 7 bases left in between.